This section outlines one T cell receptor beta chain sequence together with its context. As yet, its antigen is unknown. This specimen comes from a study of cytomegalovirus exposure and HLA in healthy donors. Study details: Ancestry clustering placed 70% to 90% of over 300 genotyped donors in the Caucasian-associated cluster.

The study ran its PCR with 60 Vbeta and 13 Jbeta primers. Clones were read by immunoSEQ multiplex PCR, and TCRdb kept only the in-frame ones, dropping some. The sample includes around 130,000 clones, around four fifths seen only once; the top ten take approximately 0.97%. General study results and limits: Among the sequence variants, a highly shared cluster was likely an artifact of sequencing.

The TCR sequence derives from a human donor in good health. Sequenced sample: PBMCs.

The CDR3 region has the DNA TGTGCCAGCAGTCAACAGCGGGGCCCCTACGAGCAGTACTTC. Translating it yields CASSQQRGPYEQYF. V and J are TRBV6-6 and TRBJ2-7; 7 bases align to TRBD2. Germline CDR1 reads MNHNY; CDR2 reads SVGAGI (reference sequence). The CDR3 loop spans 14 amino acids. Germline trimming cut 5 bases from V and 2 bases from J; bases unmatched to any gene: 6.